The 4 T cell receptor beta chains presented below share a single source sample, sequenced in a study of PD-1 blockade in classical Hodgkin lymphoma. There was relapse after autologous stem cell transplantation in every patient, and there was variation in brentuximab vedotin exposure. Measured with immunoSEQ multiplex PCR; TCRdb has only the in-frame clones, and not every one. Among over 10,000 clones listed, 75% to 90% were seen once. The specimen comprised peripheral blood mononuclear cells (PBMCs), sampled at baseline. The receptors here all came from a human donor with classical Hodgkin lymphoma.

This chain connects TRBV4-1 to TRBJ2-5; TRBD1 might be the D (6 bases). The V end was cut by 0 bases, the J end by 5 bases, with 16 bases between. The germline V gene encodes CDR1 MGHRA and CDR2 YSYEKL. The CDR3 is 16 residues long. Written as DNA, the CDR3 is TGCGCCAGCAGCCAAGAACCGGGACCAACAGGGGAGACCCAGTACTTC. This sequence encodes CASSQEPGPTGETQYF.

This clone was counted a single time. The chain has TRBV2 and TRBJ2-2, with 7 bases matching TRBD2. CDR1 and CDR2 (germline): SNHLY, FYNNEI. Germline trimming cut 4 bases from V and 2 bases from J; bases unmatched to any gene: 4. The CDR3 has 15 amino acids. DNA of the CDR3: TGTGCCAGCAGTGTACTAGCGAGAAACACCGGGGAGCTGTTTTTT. This codes for CASSVLARNTGELFF.

This clone occurred a few times. The rearrangement links TRBV7-2 to TRBJ1-2, with 7 bases that match TRBD1. From germline, CDR1 is SGHTA and CDR2 FQGNSA. Trimming removed 1 base from V and 4 bases from J; junction bases left unmatched: 0. This CDR3 region has 13 residues. CDR3: CASSLGTGYGYTF. DNA of the CDR3: TGTGCCAGCAGCTTAGGGACAGGCTATGGCTACACCTTC.

This clone was picked up a small number of times. The chain couples TRBV6-1 to TRBJ2-5; 12 bases align to TRBD2. The CDR3 is made up of 14 amino acids. V lost 5 bases to trimming and J lost 6 bases; unmatched junction nucleotides: 4. From germline, CDR1 is MNHNS and CDR2 SASEGT. The CDR3 DNA reads TGTGCCAGCAGTCCCCTAGCGGGAGGGCAGACCCAGTACTTC. Its protein is CASSPLAGGQTQYF.